Given below is one T cell receptor beta chain in context. The antigen is undetermined. Time point: newly diagnosed GD, antithyroid drugs for less than 3 months. Generation of the TCR library employed RNA extracted from PBMCs. These data are taken from a study of regulatory T cells in long-lasting Graves disease. Study information: The study enrolled newly diagnosed Graves' patients on antithyroid drugs under 3 months. Findings and limits, study-wide: Public clonotype sharing was higher in persistent than newly diagnosed patients. TCR diversity was lower in persistent Graves' patients than in newly diagnosed ones.

The authors built TCR beta libraries using iRepertoire HTBI primers and Arm-PCR of CDR3 regions. Original methodology: Some 60 TRBV and some 15 TRBJ segments were identified across samples. TCRdb used MiXCR to reprocess the multiplex PCR reads, holding one entry per CDR3 protein. The V and J calls were not made by the authors but by TCRdb's processing. The data show about 240,000 distinct CDR3 sequences, around 20% seen once. The specimen was peripheral blood mononuclear cells (PBMCs), collected at new diagnosis, from a patient treated with antithyroid drugs. This receptor was taken from a female donor with Graves disease.

The CDR3 region has the DNA TGTGCCAGCAGCTTAGACAGGGCGCCTAGGGAGACCCAGTACTTC. Translated: CASSLDRAPRETQYF. The chain links TRBV7-8 to TRBJ2-5; D might be TRBD1 (6 bases). V was trimmed by 1 base and J by 5 bases, leaving 14 bases between them. The CDR3 runs 15 residues. Per the germline V gene, CDR1 is SGHVS and CDR2 is FQNEAQ. Complete variable domain (other parts from reference TRBV7-8 and TRBJ2-5): GAGVSQSPRYKVAKRGQDVALRCDPISGHVSLFWYQQALGQGPEFLTYFQNEAQLDKSGLPSDRFFAERPEGSVSTLKIQRTQQEDSAVYLCASSLDRAPRETQYFGPGTRLLVL.